The present T cell receptor (beta chain) was sequenced within a study of cytomegalovirus exposure and HLA in healthy donors (TCRdb year 2017). Turning to the overall study: An earlier analysis of some 600 of the donors reported around 280 Gb of sequence data and about 120 million unique TCR beta sequences obtained from around 180 million T cells. An early release that covered about 640 HLA-typed donors contained about 300 gigabases of sequencing data and around 85 million unique TCR sequences. Of the 398 genotyped donors, over 65% fell in the genetic ancestry cluster associated with self-reported Caucasian donors. The study aimed to test whether signatures of past pathogen exposure could be identified by cataloging public T cell receptors. The T cell repertoires of 550 to 850 subjects were profiled by immunosequencing and related to cytomegalovirus serostatus. Besides the first cohort of roughly 700 subjects, a separate validation cohort made up of over a hundred different subjects was used. To predict cytomegalovirus infection status, the study combined high-throughput TCR immunosequencing, statistical association of individual TCRs with disease status, and machine learning. A later analysis re-examined previously published TCR beta repertoires from more than 600 donors and added high-resolution HLA genotyping to investigate patterns of TCR occurrence. Rather than using new phenotypic data, the later analysis identified candidate immune exposures from TCR beta sequences and from how often those sequences occurred across donors. An earlier analysis of fewer than 750 of the donors used high-throughput TCR beta sequencing to judge whether each TCR beta V gene segment behaved as functional or pseudogenic. Donor age, sex, ethnicity and CMV serostatus were compiled alongside the repertoire data. Genome-wide SNP genotypes for about three fifths of the roughly 700 donors were used in a later genetic analysis, which treated that subset as a discovery cohort. All discovery cohort repertoires had been generated using a single sequencing platform. Both class I and class II loci were covered by HLA typing, at four-digit resolution. Typing coverage varied by locus: roughly 629-640 donors for A, B, C, DRB1 and DQB1; 500 to 550 for DQA1; about 570 for DPA1; 450 to 480 for DPB1. Several DR-DQ haplotypes were treated as single units for association and clustering because of strong linkage in the cohort. Among around 400 genotyped donors of the cohort, an average of roughly 240,000 unique TCR beta nucleotide sequences were sequenced per donor, roughly 18% of them non-productive. The full study reports these points: Most TCR sequences were observed very rarely across donors, whereas some public TCRs were present in many individuals. In vitro tests confirmed that a few of the cytomegalovirus-associated TCR beta chains recognize cytomegalovirus antigens. Immune exposure information for the cohort was limited to CMV serostatus. In an earlier analysis of some 500 of the donors, most TCR beta V segments appeared in productive rearrangements about 87% or about 30% of the time, broadly matching IMGT annotations. Cytomegalovirus status was reported to be diagnosed by the classifier with high specificity and sensitivity in both the original and validation cohorts. In a later analysis, the rate of TCR association differed among HLA loci, with DRB1 alleles having the most associated TCRs and HLA-C alleles having the fewest. A further reported finding was that TCR beta sequences accurately predicted the HLA-A and HLA-B alleles for most subjects in the first cohort. Because counts were too low, roughly 16 rarely observed V segments, including chromosome 9 orphons, were left out of the earlier analysis of some 640 of the donors. In a later genetic analysis, a missense DCLRE1C variant was associated with V-gene and J-gene trimming of TCR beta chains, and the association was replicated in an independent cohort. Because the 87-base-pair reads could not distinguish some IMGT-functional V segments, including TRBV6-2 and TRBV6-3, those segments were excluded. A later analysis found that most CMV-associated TCR beta chains appeared HLA-restricted, with HLA associations seemingly driven largely by CMV exposure. Specific HLA alleles were associated with over 15,000 TCR beta sequences at a false discovery rate of 0.05 in a later analysis. When HLA alleles, especially DR and DQ, strongly co-occurred, TCR associations were difficult to assign to individual alleles. Only TCR beta chains were sequenced in this cohort, and the absence of alpha or paired-chain data limited detectable features. Correlated functional status among segregating V segments might be attributable to linkage disequilibrium, but an unknown experimental factor could not be ruled out. Presence/absence analyses assumed roughly uniform sequencing depth across donors, an assumption that may not hold. A cluster of highly shared sequence variants was judged likely to be a technical artifact of the sequencing pipeline. Compared with equally common non-associated chains, HLA-associated TCR beta chains in a later analysis were more clonally expanded and had lower generation probabilities. Several of the top co-occurrence clusters appeared to be linked to parvovirus B19, influenza, CMV and Epstein-Barr virus, according to a later analysis. According to the authors, the approach could potentially be generalized to other disease states and immunological phenotypes. The study gave a list of 150 to 200 TCR beta chains associated with cytomegalovirus. HLA typing was unavailable for some donors at each locus, so association tests used only the typed subset. In a later genetic analysis, fewer N-insertions in productive TCRs were reported among donors in an Asian-associated ancestry cluster than the roughly 700-donor mean.

CDR1 and CDR2 (MNHNY, SVGAGI) derive from the germline V gene (reference sequence). The CDR3 goes from the cysteine to the phenylalanine over 16 residues. Of all the DNA, just the CDR3 is kept, 48 bases in frame from base 1. Libraries were made using the immunoSEQ multiplex PCR assay. A mixture of 60 forward primers for TCR Vbeta segments and 13 reverse primers for TCR Jbeta segments was used in the multiplex PCR. Amplification of the CDR3 region of rearranged TCR beta genes was performed with a multiplex PCR assay on genomic DNA. On the Illumina HiSeq System, the amplified TCR beta libraries were sequenced as 87-base-pair reads. As for how the authors treated the data: A later analysis counted tens of millions of unique TCR beta chains across the approximately 700 repertoires, and about 10 million of these chains were shared by at least two donors. Raw reads were error-corrected and collapsed into unique sequences with a nearest-neighbor algorithm that merged closely related sequences to remove PCR and sequencing errors. Alignment of CDR3 sequences to IMGT reference sequences was used to assign V, D and J gene segments. For a sequence to be retained, at least a six-nucleotide match to both a V gene segment and a J gene segment was required. A rearrangement was called productive if the CDR3 had no stop codons and remained in frame with V and J, and every other rearrangement was called non-productive. Following IMGT convention, CDR3 was defined as the stretch from the second conserved V-encoded cysteine to the conserved J-encoded phenylalanine. The earlier analysis of about 570 of the donors excluded any sequence lacking an unambiguous match to a single V gene segment. An earlier analysis of fewer than 750 of the donors classified V segments as functional when productive rearrangements were above 56.7% and as segregating when the standard deviation between donors was above 5%. A statistical classification framework was developed to diagnose cytomegalovirus status using the catalog of TCR beta chain sequences. A later analysis assigned V and J genes by comparing TCR nucleotide sequences with IMGT/GENE-DB human TR gene sequences. The TCRdist pipeline was used in a later analysis to assign CDR3 sequences and most-parsimonious VDJ recombination scenarios. In a later analysis, each TCR beta chain was defined by its CDR3 amino acid sequence together with its V-gene family, and reads lacking a unique V-gene family were excluded. A later analysis removed 592 highly shared, low-generation-probability nucleotide sequences to deal with suspected cross-contamination and a sequencing artifact. In a later analysis, a clonal expansion index was calculated for each public chain from normalized within-repertoire ranks of inferred template counts. A later analysis computed generation probabilities with a VDJ recombination model fitted to out-of-frame rearrangements, and checked the results against IGoR. Hypergeometric tests were used in a later analysis to score TCR-TCR, TCR-HLA and TCR-CMV co-occurrence, with a repertoire-size bias correction applied to the TCR pairs. A later analysis estimated false discovery rates by permuting HLA or CMV assignments 20 times. In a later analysis, co-occurring TCRs were grouped using DBSCAN, with TCRdist sequence similarity added in when clustering inside HLA-allele-positive subsets. For co-occurrence clustering, repertoires with fewer than 30,000 or more than 120,000 public chains were excluded, along with five repertoires with anomalous nucleotide sharing. This is the immuneACCESS table as TCRdb keeps it, with only in-frame sequences that have V and J called. A part of the clones is gone; compared with another copy, unresolved V genes explain less than half, and the rest is unexplained. V and J calls and clone size are copied from that table; D and trimming were computed from the DNA. This sample gives about 98,000 clones in total; approximately 69% of them show up just once. 1.2% of the sample goes to the ten largest clones.

The cohort consisted of 600 to 750 healthy bone marrow donors. All cohort members were sampled while nominally healthy, although unrecorded immune exposures were likely present. The donor was CMV seronegative and belonged to the group of under 400 seronegative cohort members. Every donor gave a peripheral blood sample, and the peripheral blood mononuclear cells from that sample were used for TCR beta sequencing. Genomic DNA was extracted from the blood cell samples with the Qiagen DNeasy Blood Extraction Kit. With regard to this clone: The target of this receptor is not known. One end of the junction is discordant with germline, which a read error may explain.

Input material: PBMCs. The rearrangement joined TRBV6-6 to TRBJ2-1; TRBD2 is possibly the D segment (6 matching bases). This TCR came from a female donor in good health and CMV-seronegative. The bases are TGTGCCAGCAGTCGAACTCGGGACTCGCGTACTCCCAAGTTGGTCTTC. Translated, this is CASSRTRDSRTPKLVF.